The table lists the clone carrying this T cell receptor (beta chain) with a few counts. Its target is unknown. This record belongs to a study of CD8 T cells in Susac syndrome. Germline CDR1 is SGHVS and CDR2 is FQNEAQ. This CDR3 comprises 12 residues. V was trimmed by 8 bases and J by 9 bases, leaving 14 bases between them. Reverse transcription of roughly 0.45 to 1 ug RNA was carried out with random hexamers. An immunoSEQ multiplex PCR amplified TCR beta CDR3 over 54 Vbeta and 13 Jbeta. TCRdb called the immunoSEQ multiplex PCR reads again in MiXCR, with one record for every CDR3 protein. This sample yields about 280,000 distinct CDR3 sequences, of which around 84% are seen a single time; 0.095% to 0.14% belongs to the top ten. Sequencing of TCR beta was performed on blood CD8+ T cells and on blood CD4+ T cells. TEMRA cells were FACS-enriched, while CD8+ and CD4+ T cells were negatively isolated. Study-level points and caveats: The relatively small number of individuals in the TCR sequencing and HLA analysis was acknowledged by the study.

The sequenced sample consisted of CD8+ T cells from PBMCs. This TCR was sampled from a human donor with multiple sclerosis. V is TRBV7-8 and J is TRBJ2-1; D uncertain. DNA of the CDR3: TGTGCCAGCCGCCCCCTTAACTCTGAGCAGTTCTTC. It encodes CASRPLNSEQFF.